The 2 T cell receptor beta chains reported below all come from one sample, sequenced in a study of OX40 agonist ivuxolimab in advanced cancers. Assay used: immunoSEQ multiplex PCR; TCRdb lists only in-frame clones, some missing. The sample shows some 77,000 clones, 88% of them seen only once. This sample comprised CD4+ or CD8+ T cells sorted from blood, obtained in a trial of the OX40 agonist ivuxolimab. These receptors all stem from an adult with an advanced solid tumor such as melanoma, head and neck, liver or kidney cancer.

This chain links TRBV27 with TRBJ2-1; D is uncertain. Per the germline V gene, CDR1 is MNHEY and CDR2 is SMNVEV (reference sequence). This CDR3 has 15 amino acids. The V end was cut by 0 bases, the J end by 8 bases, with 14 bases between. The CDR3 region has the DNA TGTGCCAGCAGTTTATCGTCTACCCAGGTCGATGAGCAGTTCTTC. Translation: CASSLSSTQVDEQFF.

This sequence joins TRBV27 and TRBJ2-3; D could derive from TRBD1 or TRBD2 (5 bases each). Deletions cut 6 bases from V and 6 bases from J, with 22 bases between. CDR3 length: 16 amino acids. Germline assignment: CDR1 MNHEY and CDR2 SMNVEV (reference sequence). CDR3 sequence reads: CASSRRSGTSPDTQYF. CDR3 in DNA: TGTGCCAGCAGCCGAAGGTCCGGGACCAGTCCGGATACGCAGTATTTT.